A selection of T cell receptor beta chains follows, all from one sample in a study of T cells in Graves' hyperthyroidism and ophthalmopathy. From the multiplex PCR reads, TCRdb called clonotypes with MiXCR, one entry per CDR3 protein. Of some 600,000 distinct CDR3 sequences listed, 14% are singletons. The sequencing input was blood. These receptors came from a woman in her twenties or thirties with Graves' hyperthyroidism that later progressed to Graves' ophthalmopathy. Each CDR3 is given with its conserved first and last residue. Fields, in order: clone size, CDR3 length, V gene, D gene, J gene, CDR3 protein, CDR3 DNA. D genes are given only for firm matches. Size is omitted from some rows. Given values are once, few, many or a class for expanded clones.

clone size: few
CDR3 length: 17
V gene: TRBV24-1
D gene: TRBD1
J gene: TRBJ1-2
CDR3 protein: CATSDWDRGQGLYGYTF
CDR3 DNA: TGTGCCACCAGTGATTGGGACAGGGGGCAGGGGCTCTATGGCTACACCTTC

clone size: many
CDR3 length: 16
V gene: TRBV6-5
D gene: -
J gene: TRBJ2-1
CDR3 protein: CASSYSAGSSYNEQFF
CDR3 DNA: TGTGCCAGCAGTTACTCGGCCGGGAGCTCCTACAATGAGCAGTTCTTC

clone size: few
CDR3 length: 15
V gene: TRBV11-1
D gene: TRBD1
J gene: TRBJ2-5
CDR3 protein: CASSLVGTGEETQYF
CDR3 DNA: TGTGCCAGCAGCTTGGTGGGGACAGGGGAAGAGACCCAGTACTTC

clone size: -
CDR3 length: 14
V gene: TRBV15
D gene: TRBD1
J gene: TRBJ2-7
CDR3 protein: CATSRGGQGDEQYF
CDR3 DNA: TGTGCCACCAGCAGAGGAGGACAGGGGGACGAGCAGTACTTC

clone size: few
CDR3 length: 15
V gene: TRBV7-2
D gene: -
J gene: TRBJ2-1
CDR3 protein: CASSLAPGPHNEQFF
CDR3 DNA: TGTGCCAGCAGCTTAGCTCCGGGTCCTCACAATGAGCAGTTCTTC

clone size: -
CDR3 length: 12
V gene: TRBV27
D gene: -
J gene: TRBJ1-3
CDR3 protein: CASSEQGGTIYF
CDR3 DNA: TGTGCCAGTTCTGAACAGGGTGGCACCATATATTTT

clone size: few
CDR3 length: 14
V gene: TRBV7-8
D gene: -
J gene: TRBJ2-3
CDR3 protein: CASSWSGSTDTQYF
CDR3 DNA: TGTGCCAGCAGCTGGAGCGGGTCCACAGATACGCAGTATTTT

clone size: many
CDR3 length: 10
V gene: TRBV29-1
D gene: -
J gene: TRBJ2-1
CDR3 protein: CSVLVDEQFF
CDR3 DNA: TGCAGCGTGCTAGTCGATGAGCAGTTCTTC

clone size: many
CDR3 length: 16
V gene: TRBV12-3/TRBV12-4
D gene: -
J gene: TRBJ2-2
CDR3 protein: CASSLDRIANTGELFF
CDR3 DNA: TGTGCCAGCAGTTTGGACAGAATAGCGAACACCGGGGAGCTGTTTTTT

clone size: -
CDR3 length: 15
V gene: TRBV3-1
D gene: -
J gene: TRBJ1-5
CDR3 protein: CASSQEAGVDQPQHF
CDR3 DNA: TGTGCCAGCAGCCAAGAGGCAGGGGTGGACCAGCCCCAGCATTTT

clone size: many
CDR3 length: 14
V gene: TRBV20-1
D gene: -
J gene: TRBJ2-2
CDR3 protein: CSAISRANTGELFF
CDR3 DNA: TGCAGTGCTATTTCCAGGGCGAACACCGGGGAGCTGTTTTTT

clone size: many
CDR3 length: 15
V gene: TRBV18
D gene: -
J gene: TRBJ1-3
CDR3 protein: CASSTTEGYGNTIYF
CDR3 DNA: TGTGCCAGCTCAACTACCGAAGGCTACGGAAACACCATATATTTT

clone size: -
CDR3 length: 15
V gene: TRBV19
D gene: -
J gene: TRBJ1-1
CDR3 protein: CASKDTGSPNTEAFF
CDR3 DNA: TGTGCCAGTAAAGATACGGGCAGCCCTAACACTGAAGCTTTCTTT

clone size: few
CDR3 length: 12
V gene: TRBV6-1
D gene: -
J gene: TRBJ1-2
CDR3 protein: CASREGPIGYTF
CDR3 DNA: TGTGCCAGCAGAGAGGGGCCTATTGGCTACACCTTC

clone size: many
CDR3 length: 18
V gene: TRBV7-8
D gene: TRBD2
J gene: TRBJ2-1
CDR3 protein: CASSGGTSGHPSYNEQFF
CDR3 DNA: TGTGCCAGCAGCGGGGGGACTAGCGGGCACCCCTCCTACAATGAGCAGTTCTTC

clone size: -
CDR3 length: 13
V gene: TRBV6-1
D gene: -
J gene: TRBJ1-5
CDR3 protein: CATTHIVQQPQHF
CDR3 DNA: TGTGCCACCACGCATATAGTCCAACAGCCCCAGCATTTT

clone size: many
CDR3 length: 14
V gene: TRBV3-1
D gene: -
J gene: TRBJ2-7
CDR3 protein: CASSQHRDAYEQYF
CDR3 DNA: TGTGCCAGCAGTCAACACCGGGACGCCTACGAGCAGTACTTC

clone size: -
CDR3 length: 15
V gene: TRBV18
D gene: -
J gene: TRBJ1-5
CDR3 protein: CASSPAGLGNQPQHF
CDR3 DNA: TGTGCCAGCTCACCCGCAGGTTTGGGGAATCAGCCCCAGCATTTT

clone size: -
CDR3 length: 16
V gene: TRBV5-5
D gene: -
J gene: TRBJ2-2
CDR3 protein: CASSLTGISNTGELFF
CDR3 DNA: TGTGCCAGCAGCTTAACAGGGATCTCGAACACCGGGGAGCTGTTTTTT

clone size: many
CDR3 length: 14
V gene: TRBV28
D gene: -
J gene: TRBJ2-1
CDR3 protein: CASSSGPPYNEQFF
CDR3 DNA: TGTGCCAGCAGTTCTGGGCCCCCCTACAATGAGCAGTTCTTC

clone size: -
CDR3 length: 15
V gene: TRBV19
D gene: -
J gene: TRBJ2-4
CDR3 protein: CASSLSPAGQNIQYF
CDR3 DNA: TGTGCCAGTAGCCTAAGCCCGGCGGGTCAAAACATTCAGTACTTC

clone size: many
CDR3 length: 18
V gene: TRBV7-9
D gene: TRBD1
J gene: TRBJ2-5
CDR3 protein: CASSDQYRQGIAQETQYF
CDR3 DNA: TGTGCCAGCAGCGACCAATATCGACAGGGTATCGCCCAAGAGACCCAGTACTTC

clone size: -
CDR3 length: 12
V gene: TRBV10-3
D gene: TRBD1
J gene: TRBJ1-2
CDR3 protein: CAISGDRARYTF
CDR3 DNA: TGTGCCATCAGTGGAGACAGGGCAAGGTACACCTTC

clone size: many
CDR3 length: 13
V gene: TRBV2
D gene: TRBD1
J gene: TRBJ2-7
CDR3 protein: CASSPDRTWEQYF
CDR3 DNA: TGTGCCAGCTCCCCGGACAGGACCTGGGAGCAGTACTTC

clone size: -
CDR3 length: 15
V gene: TRBV11-3
D gene: -
J gene: TRBJ2-4
CDR3 protein: CASSLVRGAGNIQYF
CDR3 DNA: TGTGCCAGCAGCTTAGTGAGGGGGGCTGGAAACATTCAGTACTTC

clone size: -
CDR3 length: 13
V gene: TRBV30
D gene: -
J gene: TRBJ2-5
CDR3 protein: CAWSGTAAETQYF
CDR3 DNA: TGTGCCTGGAGTGGGACTGCCGCGGAGACCCAGTACTTC

clone size: many
CDR3 length: 15
V gene: TRBV12-3/TRBV12-4
D gene: -
J gene: TRBJ1-2
CDR3 protein: CASSLYRRSNYGYTF
CDR3 DNA: TGTGCCAGCAGTTTATATCGCAGATCTAACTATGGCTACACCTTC

clone size: many
CDR3 length: 16
V gene: TRBV24-1
D gene: -
J gene: TRBJ2-3
CDR3 protein: CATSDFASGDTDTQYF
CDR3 DNA: TGTGCCACCAGTGATTTTGCCTCAGGAGACACAGATACGCAGTATTTT

clone size: many
CDR3 length: 15
V gene: TRBV6-1
D gene: -
J gene: TRBJ1-6
CDR3 protein: CASSLGQTTNSPLHF
CDR3 DNA: TGTGCCAGCAGCCTTGGACAAACTACCAATTCACCCCTCCACTTT

clone size: -
CDR3 length: 17
V gene: TRBV6-1
D gene: TRBD2
J gene: TRBJ2-2
CDR3 protein: CASSYSGLAGRGGELFF
CDR3 DNA: TGTGCCAGCAGTTACAGCGGACTAGCGGGAAGGGGTGGGGAGCTGTTTTTT

clone size: many
CDR3 length: 13
V gene: TRBV20-1
D gene: -
J gene: TRBJ1-1
CDR3 protein: CSVLPPPHGEAFF
CDR3 DNA: TGCAGTGTACTACCCCCACCGCACGGTGAAGCTTTCTTT

clone size: few
CDR3 length: 18
V gene: TRBV6-1
D gene: -
J gene: TRBJ1-5
CDR3 protein: CASSELVWGAADNQPQHF
CDR3 DNA: TGTGCCAGCAGTGAACTAGTGTGGGGGGCGGCAGACAATCAGCCCCAGCATTTT

clone size: once
CDR3 length: 15
V gene: TRBV15
D gene: -
J gene: TRBJ1-4
CDR3 protein: CATSRGGATNEKLFF
CDR3 DNA: TGTGCCACCAGCAGAGGGGGGGCAACTAATGAAAAACTGTTTTTT

clone size: many
CDR3 length: 18
V gene: TRBV7-2
D gene: TRBD1
J gene: TRBJ2-3
CDR3 protein: CASSPSRAGGKGTDTQYF
CDR3 DNA: TGTGCCAGCAGCCCCTCGAGGGCAGGGGGCAAAGGCACAGATACGCAGTATTTT

clone size: many
CDR3 length: 13
V gene: TRBV10-2
D gene: TRBD1
J gene: TRBJ1-5
CDR3 protein: CASTGQANQPQHF
CDR3 DNA: TGCGCCAGCACTGGACAGGCAAATCAGCCCCAGCATTTT

clone size: -
CDR3 length: 14
V gene: TRBV19
D gene: -
J gene: TRBJ2-1
CDR3 protein: CASSIAAAYNEQFF
CDR3 DNA: TGTGCCAGTAGTATAGCGGCAGCCTACAATGAGCAGTTCTTC

clone size: many
CDR3 length: 16
V gene: TRBV6-5
D gene: TRBD2
J gene: TRBJ2-1
CDR3 protein: CASSYPSSGGYNEQFF
CDR3 DNA: TGTGCCAGCAGTTACCCTTCGAGCGGGGGTTACAATGAGCAGTTCTTC

clone size: few
CDR3 length: 13
V gene: TRBV5-1
D gene: -
J gene: TRBJ2-7
CDR3 protein: CASSSGTPEEQYF
CDR3 DNA: TGCGCCAGCAGCAGCGGGACACCGGAGGAGCAGTACTTC

clone size: few
CDR3 length: 16
V gene: TRBV25-1
D gene: TRBD1
J gene: TRBJ2-2
CDR3 protein: CASSERTGHDTGELFF
CDR3 DNA: TGTGCCAGCAGTGAGAGGACAGGGCATGACACCGGGGAGCTGTTTTTT

clone size: few
CDR3 length: 14
V gene: TRBV29-1
D gene: TRBD2
J gene: TRBJ2-1
CDR3 protein: CSVDSREEVNEQFF
CDR3 DNA: TGCAGCGTTGATTCGCGGGAGGAGGTCAATGAGCAGTTCTTC

clone size: many
CDR3 length: 14
V gene: TRBV6-1
D gene: -
J gene: TRBJ1-4
CDR3 protein: CASSFTGANEKLFF
CDR3 DNA: TGTGCCAGCAGTTTCACGGGGGCGAATGAAAAACTGTTTTTT

clone size: many
CDR3 length: 15
V gene: TRBV27
D gene: -
J gene: TRBJ1-4
CDR3 protein: CASSAGTQVNEKLFF
CDR3 DNA: TGTGCCAGCAGTGCCGGGACACAGGTTAATGAAAAACTGTTTTTT

clone size: many
CDR3 length: 16
V gene: TRBV6-1
D gene: -
J gene: TRBJ2-3
CDR3 protein: CASSQSASYYTDTQYF
CDR3 DNA: TGTGCCAGCAGTCAATCTGCAAGCTACTACACAGATACGCAGTATTTT

clone size: many
CDR3 length: 12
V gene: TRBV30
D gene: TRBD1
J gene: TRBJ1-2
CDR3 protein: CAGTGGSYGYTF
CDR3 DNA: TGCGCTGGGACAGGGGGATCCTATGGCTACACCTTC

clone size: once
CDR3 length: 14
V gene: TRBV6-2/TRBV6-3
D gene: -
J gene: TRBJ2-1
CDR3 protein: CASSIMSSYNEQFF
CDR3 DNA: TGTGCCAGCAGTATTATGAGCTCCTACAATGAGCAGTTCTTC

clone size: many
CDR3 length: 15
V gene: TRBV27
D gene: TRBD1
J gene: TRBJ2-5
CDR3 protein: CASSFGTGGGKTQYF
CDR3 DNA: TGTGCCAGCAGTTTCGGGACAGGGGGCGGAAAGACCCAGTACTTC

clone size: -
CDR3 length: 11
V gene: TRBV6-1
D gene: -
J gene: TRBJ1-1
CDR3 protein: CASFRNTEAFF
CDR3 DNA: TGTGCCAGCTTTCGGAACACTGAAGCTTTCTTT

clone size: few
CDR3 length: 14
V gene: TRBV10-2
D gene: -
J gene: TRBJ2-1
CDR3 protein: CASGTTTSYNEQFF
CDR3 DNA: TGCGCCAGCGGTACGACAACGTCCTACAATGAGCAGTTCTTC

clone size: -
CDR3 length: 15
V gene: TRBV28
D gene: TRBD1
J gene: TRBJ1-5
CDR3 protein: CASSPGDSLYQPQHF
CDR3 DNA: TGTGCCAGCAGCCCTGGGGACAGCCTTTATCAGCCCCAGCATTTT

clone size: many
CDR3 length: 13
V gene: TRBV11-2
D gene: -
J gene: TRBJ1-6
CDR3 protein: CASSPAGVSPLHF
CDR3 DNA: TGTGCCAGCAGCCCCGCTGGGGTTTCACCCCTCCACTTT

clone size: many
CDR3 length: 14
V gene: TRBV18
D gene: TRBD2
J gene: TRBJ2-1
CDR3 protein: CASSPRAGDNEQFF
CDR3 DNA: TGTGCCAGCTCACCAAGGGCGGGAGACAATGAGCAGTTCTTC

clone size: many
CDR3 length: 17
V gene: TRBV11-1
D gene: TRBD1
J gene: TRBJ1-6
CDR3 protein: CASGTYPSQGANSPLHF
CDR3 DNA: TGTGCCAGCGGAACTTACCCCTCACAGGGGGCGAATTCACCCCTCCACTTT

clone size: -
CDR3 length: 17
V gene: TRBV7-2
D gene: -
J gene: TRBJ2-3
CDR3 protein: CASSLWAPAGGTDTQYF
CDR3 DNA: TGTGCCAGCAGCTTATGGGCGCCCGCCGGCGGCACAGATACGCAGTATTTT

clone size: many
CDR3 length: 17
V gene: TRBV27
D gene: TRBD1
J gene: TRBJ1-6
CDR3 protein: CASSSYLRQGGHSPLHF
CDR3 DNA: TGTGCCAGCAGTTCTTATCTAAGACAGGGAGGCCATTCACCCCTCCACTTT

clone size: many
CDR3 length: 13
V gene: TRBV29-1
D gene: -
J gene: TRBJ2-1
CDR3 protein: CSVEKTSYNEQFF
CDR3 DNA: TGCAGCGTTGAAAAAACCTCCTACAATGAGCAGTTCTTC

clone size: few
CDR3 length: 15
V gene: TRBV20-1
D gene: -
J gene: TRBJ1-4
CDR3 protein: CSANEPGRGNEKLLF
CDR3 DNA: TGCAGTGCAAATGAACCGGGACGGGGTAATGAAAAACTGCTTTTT

clone size: -
CDR3 length: 16
V gene: TRBV12-3/TRBV12-4
D gene: TRBD2
J gene: TRBJ2-3
CDR3 protein: CASKRYSGSAGDTQYF
CDR3 DNA: TGTGCCAGCAAACGGTACAGCGGGAGTGCGGGAGATACGCAGTATTTT

clone size: many
CDR3 length: 16
V gene: TRBV6-1
D gene: TRBD1
J gene: TRBJ1-4
CDR3 protein: CASSFRQGPLNEKLFF
CDR3 DNA: TGTGCCAGCAGTTTTCGACAGGGACCTTTGAATGAAAAACTGTTTTTT

clone size: many
CDR3 length: 16
V gene: TRBV10-3
D gene: -
J gene: TRBJ1-4
CDR3 protein: CAISEGRSPQGEKLFF
CDR3 DNA: TGTGCCATCAGTGAGGGTAGATCCCCTCAAGGTGAAAAACTGTTTTTT

clone size: -
CDR3 length: 16
V gene: TRBV5-1
D gene: -
J gene: TRBJ2-3
CDR3 protein: CASSLGWTGPTDTQYF
CDR3 DNA: TGCGCCAGCAGCTTGGGGTGGACGGGCCCCACAGATACGCAGTATTTT